The T cell receptor (beta chain) under discussion was sequenced for a study of shared clonotypes between healthy human individuals. Study-level background: Per-donor plates numbered three CD4 naive, three CD4 memory, two CD8 naive and one CD8 memory.

The data were produced by immunoSEQ multiplex PCR, yet TCRdb's version contains in-frame clones alone and is incomplete. The table has roughly 2.2 million clones, more than 80% seen once. In germline, CDR1 is ENHRY, CDR2 SYGVKD. V gave up 4 bases and J gave up 0 bases, with 6 bases separating them. This CDR3 contains 13 residues. V is TRBV10-3 and J is TRBJ1-2; D is unclear. Sequenced sample: naive CD4+ T cells from PBMCs. Subset: CD45RA+ positively selected. The source is a man between 18 and 29 years old in good health. Some clones in this sample may be carry-over from other donors' samples. The CDR3 here is CAISAQTNYGYTF. The CDR3 region has the DNA TGTGCCATCAGTGCTCAGACTAACTATGGCTACACCTTC.